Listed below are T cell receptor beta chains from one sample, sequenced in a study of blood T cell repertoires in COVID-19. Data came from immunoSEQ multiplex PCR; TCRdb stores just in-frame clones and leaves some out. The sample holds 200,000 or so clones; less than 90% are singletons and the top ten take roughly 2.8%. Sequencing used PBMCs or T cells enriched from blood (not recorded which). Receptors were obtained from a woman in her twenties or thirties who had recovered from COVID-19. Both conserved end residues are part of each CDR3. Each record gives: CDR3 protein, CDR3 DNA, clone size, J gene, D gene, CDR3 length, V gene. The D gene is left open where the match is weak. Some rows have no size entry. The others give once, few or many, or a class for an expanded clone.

CDR3: CASRGSRGGPTDTQYF; DNA: TGTGCCAGCAGGGGATCAAGGGGGGGCCCCACAGATACGCAGTATTTT; size: NA; J: TRBJ2-3; D: NA; length: 16; V: TRBV2
CDR3: CASGTSGVPDTQYF; DNA: TGTGCCAGCGGCACTAGCGGGGTACCAGATACGCAGTATTTT; size: NA; J: TRBJ2-3; D: TRBD2; length: 14; V: TRBV6-5
CDR3: CASSLSSGRRYNEQFF; DNA: TGTGCCAGCAGCTTATCCAGCGGGAGACGCTACAATGAGCAGTTCTTC; size: many; J: TRBJ2-1; D: TRBD2; length: 16; V: TRBV11-2
CDR3: CASSLPTDATEAFF; DNA: TGTGCCAGCAGCCTCCCGACAGATGCGACTGAAGCTTTCTTT; size: NA; J: TRBJ1-1; D: NA; length: 14; V: TRBV13
CDR3: CASSLGAGIGKLFF; DNA: TGTGCCAGCAGTTTAGGGGCAGGGATAGGAAAACTGTTTTTT; size: few; J: TRBJ1-4; D: NA; length: 14; V: TRBV27
CDR3: CASSLLQRPARTDTQYF; DNA: TGTGCCAGCAGCTTACTCCAGCGGCCCGCCCGCACAGATACGCAGTATTTT; size: NA; J: TRBJ2-3; D: NA; length: 17; V: TRBV7-2
CDR3: CASSLGWAFNYGYTF; DNA: TGTGCCAGCAGCTTGGGATGGGCCTTCAACTATGGCTACACCTTC; size: NA; J: TRBJ1-2; D: NA; length: 15; V: TRBV5-6
CDR3: CASSDTDNSYNEQFF; DNA: TGTGCCAGCAGTGACACGGACAACTCCTACAATGAGCAGTTCTTC; size: few; J: TRBJ2-1; D: NA; length: 15; V: TRBV6-4
CDR3: CASSQVRKGQGAFF; DNA: TGCGCCAGCAGCCAAGTTCGGAAGGGACAGGGAGCTTTCTTT; size: few; J: TRBJ1-1; D: TRBD1; length: 14; V: TRBV4-3
CDR3: CSVTSGGREQYF; DNA: TGCAGCGTTACTAGCGGGGGGAGGGAGCAGTACTTC; size: NA; J: TRBJ2-7; D: TRBD2; length: 12; V: TRBV29-1
CDR3: CASSTDSTDTQYF; DNA: TGTGCCAGTTCTACAGATAGCACAGATACGCAGTATTTT; size: NA; J: TRBJ2-3; D: NA; length: 13; V: TRBV6-5
CDR3: CASSPQQGLGEKLFF; DNA: TGTGCCAGCTCACCACAACAGGGTTTGGGTGAAAAACTGTTTTTT; size: NA; J: TRBJ1-4; D: NA; length: 15; V: TRBV18
CDR3: CASSPEWRFNEQFF; DNA: TGTGCCAGCTCACCGGAGTGGCGGTTCAATGAGCAGTTCTTC; size: NA; J: TRBJ2-1; D: NA; length: 14; V: TRBV18
CDR3: CASSTLAGPYEQYF; DNA: TGTGCCAGCAGTACTCTAGCGGGCCCCTACGAGCAGTACTTC; size: NA; J: TRBJ2-7; D: NA; length: 14; V: TRBV21-1
CDR3: CASSSTRSGNYGYTF; DNA: TGTGCCAGCAGCAGCACTAGGTCGGGGAACTATGGCTACACCTTC; size: NA; J: TRBJ1-2; D: NA; length: 15; V: TRBV6-5
CDR3: CASSFPGGELFF; DNA: TGTGCCAGCAGCTTCCCCGGGGGGGAGCTGTTTTTT; size: NA; J: TRBJ2-2; D: NA; length: 12; V: TRBV7-6